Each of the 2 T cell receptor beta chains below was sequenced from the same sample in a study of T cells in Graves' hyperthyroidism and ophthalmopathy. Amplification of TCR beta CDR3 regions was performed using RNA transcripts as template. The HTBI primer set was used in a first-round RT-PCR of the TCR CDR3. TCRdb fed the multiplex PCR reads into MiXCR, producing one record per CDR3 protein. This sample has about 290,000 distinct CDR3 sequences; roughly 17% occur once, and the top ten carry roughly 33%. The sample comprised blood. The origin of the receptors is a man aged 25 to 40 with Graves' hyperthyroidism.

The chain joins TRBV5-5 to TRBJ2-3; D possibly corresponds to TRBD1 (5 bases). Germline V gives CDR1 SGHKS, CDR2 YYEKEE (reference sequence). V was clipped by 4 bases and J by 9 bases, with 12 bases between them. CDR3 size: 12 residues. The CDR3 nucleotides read TGTGCCAGCAGCCCGACCCAGGGAACGCAGTATTTT. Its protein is CASSPTQGTQYF.

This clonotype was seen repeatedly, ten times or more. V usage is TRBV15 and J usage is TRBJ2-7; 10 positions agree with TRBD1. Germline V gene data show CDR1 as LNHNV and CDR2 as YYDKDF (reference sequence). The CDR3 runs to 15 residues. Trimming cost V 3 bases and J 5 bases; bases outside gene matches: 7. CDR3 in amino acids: CATSRGTGEIHEQYF. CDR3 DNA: TGTGCCACCAGCAGGGGGACAGGGGAAATCCACGAGCAGTACTTC.